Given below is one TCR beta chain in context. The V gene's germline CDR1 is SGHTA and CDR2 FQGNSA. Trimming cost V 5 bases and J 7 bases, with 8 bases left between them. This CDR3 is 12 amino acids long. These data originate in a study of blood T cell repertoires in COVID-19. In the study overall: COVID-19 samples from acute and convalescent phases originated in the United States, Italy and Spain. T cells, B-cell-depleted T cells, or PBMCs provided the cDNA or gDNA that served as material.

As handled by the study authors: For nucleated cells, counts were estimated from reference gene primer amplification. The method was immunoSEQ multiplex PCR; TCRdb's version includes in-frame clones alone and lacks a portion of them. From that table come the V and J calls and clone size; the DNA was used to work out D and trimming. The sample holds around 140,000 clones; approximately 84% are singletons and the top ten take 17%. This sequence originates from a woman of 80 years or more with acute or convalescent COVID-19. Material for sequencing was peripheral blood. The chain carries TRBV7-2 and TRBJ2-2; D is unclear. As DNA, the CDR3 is TGTGCCAGCAGCCGCCCCGGCGGGGAGCTGTTTTTT. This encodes CASSRPGGELFF.